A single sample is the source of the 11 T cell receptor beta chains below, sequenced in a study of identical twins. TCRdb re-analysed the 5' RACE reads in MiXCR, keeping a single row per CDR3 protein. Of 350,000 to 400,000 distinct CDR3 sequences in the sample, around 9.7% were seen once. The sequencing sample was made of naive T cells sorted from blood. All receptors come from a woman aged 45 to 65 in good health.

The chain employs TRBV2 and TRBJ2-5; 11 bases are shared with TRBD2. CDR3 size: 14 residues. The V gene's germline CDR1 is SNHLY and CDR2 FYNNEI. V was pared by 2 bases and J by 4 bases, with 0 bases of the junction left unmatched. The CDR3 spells CASSELAGGETQYF. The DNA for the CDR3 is TGTGCCAGCAGTGAACTAGCGGGAGGAGAGACCCAGTACTTC.

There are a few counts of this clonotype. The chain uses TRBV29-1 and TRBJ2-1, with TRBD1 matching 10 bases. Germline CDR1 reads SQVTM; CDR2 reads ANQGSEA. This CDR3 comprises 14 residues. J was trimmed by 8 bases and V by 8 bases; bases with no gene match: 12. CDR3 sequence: CSLRTGGFMDEQFF. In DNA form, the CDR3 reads TGCAGCCTTAGGACAGGGGGGTTTATGGATGAGCAGTTCTTC.

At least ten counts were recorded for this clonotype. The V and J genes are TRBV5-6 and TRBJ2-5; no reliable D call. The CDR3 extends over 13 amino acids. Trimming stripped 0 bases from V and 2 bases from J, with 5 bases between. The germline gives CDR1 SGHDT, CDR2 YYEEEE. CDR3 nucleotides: TGTGCCAGCAGCTTGGTGCAACAAGAGACCCAGTACTTC. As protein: CASSLVQQETQYF. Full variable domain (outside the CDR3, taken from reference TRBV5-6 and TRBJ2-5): DAGVTQSPTHLIKTRGQQVTLRCSPKSGHDTVSWYQQALGQGPQFIFQYYEEEERQRGNFPDRFSGHQFPNYSSELNVNALLLGDSALYLCASSLVQQETQYFGPGTRLLVL.

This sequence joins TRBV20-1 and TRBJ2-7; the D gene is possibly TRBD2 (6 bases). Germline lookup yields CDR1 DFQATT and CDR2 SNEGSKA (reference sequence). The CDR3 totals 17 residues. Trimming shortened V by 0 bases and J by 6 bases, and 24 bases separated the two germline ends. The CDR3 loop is CSARDLLVGGSHGEQYF. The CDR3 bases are TGCAGTGCTAGAGACCTGCTTGTCGGGGGATCCCATGGCGAGCAGTACTTC.

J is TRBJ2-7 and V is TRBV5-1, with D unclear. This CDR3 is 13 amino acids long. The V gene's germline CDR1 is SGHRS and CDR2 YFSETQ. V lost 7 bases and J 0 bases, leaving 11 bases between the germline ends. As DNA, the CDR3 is TGCGCCAGCGGGCATCAGAGCTCCTACGAGCAGTACTTC. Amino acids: CASGHQSSYEQYF.

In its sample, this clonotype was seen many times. The CDR3, as DNA: TGCAGTGCTAGATTTACAGGGTTGTTGTTTAAGGGGGAGCTGTTTTTT. Translated, it gives CSARFTGLLFKGELFF. The rearrangement joins TRBV20-1 to TRBJ2-2; TRBD1 is a possible D gene (6 bases). CDR1 and CDR2 from the germline V gene are DFQATT and SNEGSKA (reference sequence). V was pared by 2 bases and J by 8 bases, with 21 bases between. The CDR3 has 16 residues.

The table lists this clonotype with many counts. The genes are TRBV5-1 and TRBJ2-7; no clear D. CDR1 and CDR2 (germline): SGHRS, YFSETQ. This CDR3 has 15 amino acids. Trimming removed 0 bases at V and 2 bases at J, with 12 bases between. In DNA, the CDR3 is TGCGCCAGCAGCTTGGCCTGGGAATTGACCTACGAGCAGTACGTC. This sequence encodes CASSLAWELTYEQYV.

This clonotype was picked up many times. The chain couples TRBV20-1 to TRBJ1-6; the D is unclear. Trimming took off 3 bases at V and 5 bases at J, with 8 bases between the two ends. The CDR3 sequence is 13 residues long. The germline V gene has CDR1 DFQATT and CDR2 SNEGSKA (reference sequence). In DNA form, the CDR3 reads TGCAGTGCTAGTATGACTGATAATTCACCCCTCCACTTT. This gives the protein CSASMTDNSPLHF.

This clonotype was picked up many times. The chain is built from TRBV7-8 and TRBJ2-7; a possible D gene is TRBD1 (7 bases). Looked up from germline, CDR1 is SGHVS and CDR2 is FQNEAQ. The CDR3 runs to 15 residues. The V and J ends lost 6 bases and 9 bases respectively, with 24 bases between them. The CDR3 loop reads CASSYRQGGVDGQYF. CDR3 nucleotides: TGTGCCAGCAGTTATAGACAGGGAGGTGTGGATGGGCAGTACTTC.

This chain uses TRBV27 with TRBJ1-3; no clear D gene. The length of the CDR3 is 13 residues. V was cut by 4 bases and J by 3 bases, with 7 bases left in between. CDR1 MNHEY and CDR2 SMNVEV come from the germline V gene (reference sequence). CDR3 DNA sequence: TGTGCCAGCAGTTGGTCCTTTGGAAACACCATATATTTT. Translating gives CASSWSFGNTIYF.

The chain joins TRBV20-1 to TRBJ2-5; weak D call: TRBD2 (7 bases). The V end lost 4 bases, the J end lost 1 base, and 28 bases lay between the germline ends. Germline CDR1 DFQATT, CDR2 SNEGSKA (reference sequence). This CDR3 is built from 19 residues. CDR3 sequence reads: CSAMPSGGGLSGLQETQYF. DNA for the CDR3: TGCAGTGCTATGCCCTCTGGGGGGGGCCTGAGTGGGCTCCAAGAGACCCAGTACTTC.